The 15 T cell receptor beta chains below come from one sample, sequenced in a study of blood T cell repertoires in COVID-19. Repertoires were generated with immunoSEQ multiplex PCR, while TCRdb's copy carries only in-frame clones and drops some. The data show about 200,000 clones, around 90% seen once. The specimen sequenced was peripheral blood. Every receptor here comes from a man in his forties or fifties with acute or convalescent COVID-19.

The J gene is TRBJ1-2, the V gene TRBV3-1 (or the pseudogene TRBV3-2); the D gene is possibly TRBD1 (6 bases). Trimming took off 4 bases at V and 5 bases at J, with 14 bases between the two ends. Germline values: CDR1 LGHDT, CDR2 YNNKEL (reference sequence). The CDR3 is 14 amino acids. The CDR3 protein is CASSLTGYSYGYTF. For the CDR3, the DNA is TGTGCCAGCAGCCTGACAGGTTATTCATATGGCTACACCTTC.

The rearrangement links TRBV7-3 to TRBJ1-1; D gene unclear. V was clipped by 6 bases and J by 0 bases, with 8 bases between them. CDR3 length: 13 residues. In germline, CDR1 is SGHTA, CDR2 FQGTGA. The CDR3 DNA reads TGTGCCAGCAGTGAACACATGAACACTGAAGCTTTCTTT. It specifies CASSEHMNTEAFF.

The chain uses TRBV28 and TRBJ2-7; perhaps TRBD1 as D (6 bases). This CDR3 region has 13 residues. Trimming left V 2 bases short and J 7 bases short, with 12 bases between. Germline CDR1 is MDHEN and CDR2 is SYDVKM. CDR3 amino acids: CASSLGGPVEQYF. The DNA of the CDR3 is TGTGCCAGCAGTTTAGGGGGCCCCGTTGAGCAGTACTTC.

This chain joins TRBV2 and TRBJ1-4; D ambiguous. This CDR3 is built from 14 residues. The V gene's germline CDR1 is SNHLY and CDR2 FYNNEI. Trimming took off 1 base at V and 2 bases at J, with 5 bases between the two ends. The CDR3 sequence is CASSEGATNEKLFF. The CDR3 DNA reads TGTGCCAGCAGTGAAGGGGCCACTAATGAAAAACTGTTTTTT.

J is TRBJ2-1 and V is TRBV7-8; possibly TRBD2 for D (6 bases). The V and J ends lost 4 bases and 7 bases respectively, with 11 bases between them. This CDR3 is built from 13 residues. Germline CDR1 SGHVS, CDR2 FQNEAQ. CDR3 bases: TGTGCCAGCAGCTGGGGGACTTGGAATGAGCAGTTCTTC. This sequence encodes CASSWGTWNEQFF.

The chain combines TRBV6-6 with TRBJ1-3; D is unresolved. CDR1 is MNHNY, CDR2 SVGAGI, per germline (reference sequence). V shed 5 bases and J shed 0 bases, with 5 bases lying between them. This CDR3 has 13 amino acids. As DNA, the CDR3 is TGTGCCAGCAGTGAGCTCTCTGGAAACACCATATATTTT. It translates to CASSELSGNTIYF.

The chain joins TRBV28 to TRBJ2-3, with D possibly being TRBD1 (5 bases). This CDR3 spans 12 amino acids. The germline CDR1 and CDR2 sequences are MDHEN and SYDVKM. The V and J ends lost 6 bases and 4 bases respectively, with 8 bases between them. The CDR3 here is CASSRDPDTQYF. The CDR3 DNA reads as TGTGCCAGCAGCAGGGATCCAGATACGCAGTATTTT.

The rearrangement joins TRBV3-1 (or the pseudogene TRBV3-2) to TRBJ2-3, with D unclear. The germline V gene has CDR1 LGHDT and CDR2 YNNKEL (reference sequence). Between the trimmed V and J ends, which lost 3 bases and 5 bases, there was a span of 21 bases. The length of the CDR3 is 17 residues. The CDR3 spells CASSQSFSIPSQDTQYF. The CDR3 coding sequence is TGTGCCAGCAGCCAGTCTTTTTCCATCCCCTCACAAGATACGCAGTATTTT.

The chain is built from TRBV7-6 and TRBJ1-5; D is possibly TRBD1 (6 bases). There are 15 residues in the CDR3. With 5 bases removed from V and 0 bases from J, the gap between germline ends came to 11 bases. Germline V lookup: CDR1 SGHVS, CDR2 FNYEAQ. The CDR3 is CASSPTGYSNQPQHF. CDR3 bases: TGTGCCAGCAGCCCCACAGGGTATAGCAATCAGCCCCAGCATTTT.

The V call is TRBV18, the J call TRBJ1-5; maybe TRBD1 (5 bases). The V gene's germline CDR1 is KGHSH and CDR2 LQKENI. Trimming cost V 2 bases and J 6 bases, with 11 bases left between them. The CDR3 totals 14 residues. This chain's CDR3 is CASSPTSGGQPQHF. The CDR3 coding sequence is TGTGCCAGCTCACCAACCTCCGGGGGTCAGCCCCAGCATTTT. Based on the CDR3 plus reference TRBV18 and TRBJ1-5, the full variable domain is NAGVMQNPRHLVRRRGQEARLRCSPMKGHSHVYWYRQLPEEGLKFMVYLQKENIIDESGMPKERFSAEFPKEGPSILRIQQVVRGDSAAYFCASSPTSGGQPQHFGDGTRLSIL.

The rearrangement links TRBV5-5 to TRBJ1-1, with TRBD1 matching 9 bases. The CDR3 contains 14 residues. V was clipped by 2 bases and J by 4 bases; unmatched bases: 3. Germline CDR1 SGHKS, CDR2 YYEKEE (reference sequence). CDR3 DNA: TGTGCCAGCAGCTTAACAGGGGGCTTCACTGAAGCTTTCTTT. Translation gives CASSLTGGFTEAFF. Combining the CDR3 with reference TRBV5-5 and TRBJ1-1 gives the whole variable domain DAGVTQSPTHLIKTRGQQVTLRCSPISGHKSVSWYQQVLGQGPQFIFQYYEKEERGRGNFPDRFSARQFPNYSSELNVNALLLGDSALYLCASSLTGGFTEAFFGQGTRLTVV.

The chain recombines TRBV6-4 with TRBJ2-3; maybe TRBD2 (5 bases). The CDR3 totals 14 residues. V was clipped by 2 bases and J by 4 bases, with 10 bases between them. Germline CDR1 reads MRHNA; CDR2 reads SNTAGT. In DNA, the CDR3 is TGTGCCAGCAGTGACGGGAGCACGCCAGATACGCAGTATTTT. This encodes CASSDGSTPDTQYF.

The chain joins TRBV6-1 to TRBJ2-5; perhaps TRBD1 as D (6 bases). The DNA end is more similar to TRBJ2-7, so the J call may be wrong. This CDR3 is 18 amino acids long. Germline values: CDR1 MNHNS, CDR2 SASEGT. CDR3 protein: CASSDYTGPTASLYEQYF. The CDR3 nucleotides read TGTGCCAGCAGTGACTATACAGGGCCAACGGCTTCTCTATACGAGCAGTACTTC.

The chain employs TRBV14 and TRBJ2-5; 8 bases are shared with TRBD2. Germline loops: CDR1 SGHDN, CDR2 FVKESK. The CDR3 contains 15 residues. The V and J ends lost 2 bases and 5 bases, in that order; junction bases with no gene match: 7. CDR3 loop: CASSQIGGLVETQYF. CDR3 DNA: TGTGCCAGCAGCCAAATCGGGGGACTAGTGGAGACCCAGTACTTC.

V and J are TRBV7-9 and TRBJ1-4; D remains unclear. V was shortened by 3 bases and J by 8 bases, with 16 bases between the two germline ends. This CDR3 is 15 amino acids long. The V gene's germline CDR1 is SEHNR and CDR2 FQNEAQ (reference sequence). In DNA form, the CDR3 reads TGTGCCAGCAGCTTGCGGTCGGTGAGCCCCGAAAAACTGTTTTTT. Translating it yields CASSLRSVSPEKLFF.